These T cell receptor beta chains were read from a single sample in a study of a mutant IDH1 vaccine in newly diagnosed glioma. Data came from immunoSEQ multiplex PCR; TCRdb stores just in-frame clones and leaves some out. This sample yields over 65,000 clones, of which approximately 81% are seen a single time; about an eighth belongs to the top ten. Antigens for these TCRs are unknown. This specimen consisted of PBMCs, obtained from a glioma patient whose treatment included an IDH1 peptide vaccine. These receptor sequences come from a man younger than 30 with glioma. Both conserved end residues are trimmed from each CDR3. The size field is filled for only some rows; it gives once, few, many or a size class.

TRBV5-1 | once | ASSLAVAGGVDTEAF
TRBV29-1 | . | SVEGTPSYNEQF
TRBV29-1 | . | SAESVRGGGNTIY
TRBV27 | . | ASSLSYGTGRRETQY
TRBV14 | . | ASSPREGARPELF
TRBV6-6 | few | ASSYSMQGGTEAF
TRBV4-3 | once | ASSQDRQGLNTEAF
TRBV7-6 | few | ASSLADLFTTGELF
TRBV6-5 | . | ASSPGRGWEKLF
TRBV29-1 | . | SGGVAGNTIY
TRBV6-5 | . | ASRQGYSNQPQH
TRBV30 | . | AWNQPGSSSYNSPLH
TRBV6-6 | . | ASSYLGQGTGEQY
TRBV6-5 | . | ASSYFPRLTGELF
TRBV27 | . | ASSPWGGGTEAF
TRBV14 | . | ASSQRFTGVTTNEKLF
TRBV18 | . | ASSGTGGTEAF
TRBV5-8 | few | ASSLPGTGRGFGYT
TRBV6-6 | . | ASSARDRMNTEAF
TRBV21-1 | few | ASSGTHADEAF
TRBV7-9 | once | ASSLWGGGNYGYT
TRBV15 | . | AASRGGTYNQETQY
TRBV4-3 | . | ASSQERAGVRSEQF
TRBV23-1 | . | ASSPDRGPFMNTEAF
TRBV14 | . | ASSQFLGTTLTSGANVLT
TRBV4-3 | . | ASSQETGGYGYT
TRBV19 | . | ASRPSGGGTDTQY
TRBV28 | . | ASSLSGGEQY